This T cell receptor (beta chain) was recorded in a study of cytomegalovirus exposure and HLA in healthy donors. Study in general: Some 180 million T cells yielded roughly 120 million unique TCR beta sequences in earlier analysis.

Broader study findings: Cytomegalovirus-associated status was assigned to some 180 TCR beta chains.

Germline V gene data show CDR1 as MNHGY and CDR2 as SVAAGI. After removal of 7 bases from V and 6 bases from J, the junction contained 11 bases not matched to a gene. The CDR3 consists of 15 residues. Only a few counts were recorded for this clone. Its antigen is unknown. Researchers ran the PCR with 60 Vbeta and 13 Jbeta primers. In the source study's methods: A later analysis counted approximately 80 million unique TCR beta chains, around 11 million shared. Clones were sequenced by immunoSEQ multiplex PCR, and TCRdb holds only the in-frame ones, with some missing. Clone size and the V and J calls come from that table; the DNA yielded D and trimming. The top ten hold 1.3% of the sample, which has about 230,000 clones, about 83% seen once.

This TCR came from a human donor in good health. The material sequenced was PBMCs. The rearrangement uses TRBV6-9 and TRBJ2-1; 8 bases are a match to TRBD2. The CDR3 bases are TGTGCCAGCATCAGAAGCGGGAGAGGGGGCAATGAGCAGTTCTTC. Translation: CASIRSGRGGNEQFF.